This T cell receptor beta chain was found in a study of cytomegalovirus exposure and HLA in healthy donors. Study overall: Inside one of the first data releases sat around 77 million unique TCRs taken from HLA-typed donors. Overall study results and limits: Among the sequence variants, a highly shared cluster was likely an artifact of sequencing. A later analysis linked a missense DCLRE1C variant to TCR beta V- and J-gene trimming.

From germline, CDR1 is SGHNT and CDR2 YENEEA. This CDR3 region has 14 residues. V lost 5 bases to trimming and J lost 8 bases; unmatched junction nucleotides: 5. Many counts were recorded for this clone. The antigen is undetermined. The PCR made use of 60 Vbeta and 13 Jbeta primers. Generated by immunoSEQ multiplex PCR, the TCRdb table keeps only in-frame clones and is missing some. The sample holds 120,000 to 150,000 clones; roughly four fifths are singletons and the top ten take 3%. The chain employs TRBV11-3 and TRBJ2-1; TRBD2 agrees at 11 bases. Sample: PBMCs. This TCR was recovered from a man aged 35-49 years in good health and CMV-seropositive. CDR3 residues: CASSPGLAGYEQFF. As DNA, the CDR3 is TGTGCCAGCAGCCCAGGACTAGCGGGCTATGAGCAGTTCTTC.